This TCR beta chain was sequenced during a study of T-cell memory formation after mild COVID-19. Study as a whole: Clustering of TCRs was largely donor specific. General study findings and limits: Contracting CD4+ clones were located mainly in CM and EM, and CD8+ clones in EMRA. Day 15 to 85 contracting clones showed balanced CD4/CD8; day 15 to 37 expanders favored CD4+.

Germline-derived CDR1 and CDR2 are KGHSH and LQKENI. The CDR3 is made up of 12 amino acids. After removal of 3 bases from V and 12 bases from J, the junction contained 8 bases not matched to a gene. The 5'RACE method, run with constant-segment primers, produced TCR alpha and TCR beta cDNA libraries (carrying sample barcodes and UMIs). TCRdb re-called the 5' RACE reads with MiXCR, one entry per CDR3 protein. Among roughly 500,000 distinct CDR3 sequences listed, around 20% were seen once. To note about this clonotype: As yet, its antigen is unknown.

The sequence was obtained from an adult woman who had mild COVID-19 (a few samples of this study predate the infection). Cell type and time point are not known. The chain links TRBV18 to TRBJ2-7; 7 bases map to TRBD1. The specimen sequenced was PBMCs or a T cell subset sorted from them (not recorded which). CDR3 bases: TGTGCCAGCTCACCGACAGGGTATGCTCCGTACTTC. Its translation is CASSPTGYAPYF.